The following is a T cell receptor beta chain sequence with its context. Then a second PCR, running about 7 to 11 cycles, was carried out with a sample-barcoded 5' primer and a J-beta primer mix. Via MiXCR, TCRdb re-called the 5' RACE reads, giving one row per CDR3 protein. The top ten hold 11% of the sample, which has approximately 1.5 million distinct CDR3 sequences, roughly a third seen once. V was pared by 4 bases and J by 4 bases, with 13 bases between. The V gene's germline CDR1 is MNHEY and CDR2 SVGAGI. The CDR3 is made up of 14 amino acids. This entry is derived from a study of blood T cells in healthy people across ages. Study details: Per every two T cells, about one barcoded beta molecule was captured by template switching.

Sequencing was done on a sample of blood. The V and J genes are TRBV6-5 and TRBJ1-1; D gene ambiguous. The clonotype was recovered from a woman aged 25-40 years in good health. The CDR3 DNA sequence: TGTGCCAGCAGTTTCGGACGCCTGGCCACTGAAGCTTTCTTT. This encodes CASSFGRLATEAFF.